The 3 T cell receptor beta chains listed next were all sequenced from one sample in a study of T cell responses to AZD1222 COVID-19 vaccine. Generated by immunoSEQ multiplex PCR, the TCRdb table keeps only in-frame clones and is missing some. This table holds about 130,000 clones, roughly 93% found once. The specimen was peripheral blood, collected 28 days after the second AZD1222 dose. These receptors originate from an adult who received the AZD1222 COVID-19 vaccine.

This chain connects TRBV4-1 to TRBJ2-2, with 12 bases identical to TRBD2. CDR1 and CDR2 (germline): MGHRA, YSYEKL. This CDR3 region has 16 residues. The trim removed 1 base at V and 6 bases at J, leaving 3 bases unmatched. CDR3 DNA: TGCGCCAGCAGCCAAGGCCTAGCGGGGGGGCCCGGGGAGCTGTTTTTT. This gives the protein CASSQGLAGGPGELFF.

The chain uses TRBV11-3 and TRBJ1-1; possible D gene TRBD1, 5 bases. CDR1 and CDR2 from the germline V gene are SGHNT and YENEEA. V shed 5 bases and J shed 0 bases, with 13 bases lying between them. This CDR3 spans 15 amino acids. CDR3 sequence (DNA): TGTGCCAGCAGCCCCCAAGGGGCCCTGAACACTGAAGCTTTCTTT. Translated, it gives CASSPQGALNTEAFF.

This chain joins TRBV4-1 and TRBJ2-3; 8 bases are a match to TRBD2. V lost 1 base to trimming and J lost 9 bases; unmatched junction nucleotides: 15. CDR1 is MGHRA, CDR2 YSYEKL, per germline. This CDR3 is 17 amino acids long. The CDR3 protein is CASSQGGRGGSGPTQYF. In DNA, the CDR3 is TGCGCCAGCAGCCAAGGAGGTCGGGGGGGCTCGGGACCAACGCAGTATTTT.